The TCR beta chain under discussion was sequenced for a study of blood T cell repertoires in COVID-19. Study summary: The analysed material was cDNA or gDNA that came from T cells, B-cell-depleted T cells, or PBMCs.

V lost 3 bases to trimming and J lost 0 bases; unmatched junction nucleotides: 8. The CDR3 extends over 18 amino acids. CDR1 is SNHLY and CDR2 is FYNNEI in the germline V gene. Original processing notes: By means of reference gene primer amplification, nucleated cell counts were estimated. Data came from immunoSEQ multiplex PCR; TCRdb stores just in-frame clones and leaves some out. V and J calls and clone size are copied from that table; D and trimming were computed from the DNA. The sample carries approximately 200,000 clones, more than 70% recorded once. The rearrangement links TRBV2 to TRBJ1-5, with 10 bases matching TRBD1. This receptor was identified in a woman aged 25 to 39 with acute or convalescent COVID-19. Sequencing was performed on peripheral blood. This CDR3 reads CASSDPGQGSFSNQPQHF. The CDR3 DNA reads TGTGCCAGCAGTGACCCGGGACAGGGGTCTTTTAGCAATCAGCCCCAGCATTTT.